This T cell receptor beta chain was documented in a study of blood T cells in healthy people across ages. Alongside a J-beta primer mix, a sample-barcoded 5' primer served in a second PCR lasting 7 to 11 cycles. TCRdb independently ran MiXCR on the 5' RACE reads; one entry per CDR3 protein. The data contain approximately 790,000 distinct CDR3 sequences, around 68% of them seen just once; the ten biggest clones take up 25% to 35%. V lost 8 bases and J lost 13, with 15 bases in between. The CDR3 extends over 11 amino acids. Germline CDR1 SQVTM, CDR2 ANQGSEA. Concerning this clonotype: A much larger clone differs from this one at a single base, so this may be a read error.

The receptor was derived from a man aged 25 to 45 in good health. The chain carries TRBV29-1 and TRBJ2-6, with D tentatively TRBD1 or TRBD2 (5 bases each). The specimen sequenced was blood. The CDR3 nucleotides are TGCAGCTTCGGGGCCTCAGGTGTCCTGACTTTC. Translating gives CSFGASGVLTF.